This passage covers 23 T cell receptor beta chains from one sample sequenced in a study of blood T cell repertoires in COVID-19 (dated by TCRdb to the early 2020s). The receptor library was made with the immunoSEQ multiplex PCR assay. What TCRdb holds here is the immuneACCESS table cut down to in-frame rearrangements. Part of the clones is not present; checked against another copy, under half of the missing clones reflect an unresolved V gene, and the others are unexplained. A total of a few hundred thousand clones appear in this sample, more than 75% of them only once. The ten largest account for about 1.6% of the sample. Sequencing input: peripheral blood. These receptors originate from a woman in her fifties or sixties with acute or convalescent COVID-19.

This rearrangement joins TRBV7-3 to TRBJ1-2, with D tentatively TRBD1 (5 bases). The CDR3 sequence is 15 residues long. V was shortened by 5 bases and J by 3 bases, with 16 bases between the two germline ends. Germline lookup yields CDR1 SGHTA and CDR2 FQGTGA. The CDR3 spells CASSKGKGADYGYTF. CDR3 nucleotides: TGTGCCAGCAGCAAGGGCAAAGGGGCGGACTATGGCTACACCTTC.

The CDR3 loop is CASSLSGTPNTEAFF. The CDR3 nucleotides are TGTGCCAGCAGCTTATCTGGGACTCCGAACACTGAAGCTTTCTTT. The chain combines TRBV7-8 with TRBJ1-1; D is possibly TRBD1 (5 bases). CDR1 and CDR2 (germline): SGHVS, FQNEAQ. Trimming took 2 bases from V and 1 from J, leaving 11 bases between them. CDR3 length: 15 residues.

This clone occurred a few times. The rearrangement joins TRBV29-1 to TRBJ1-1, with D maybe TRBD1 (6 bases). CDR1 and CDR2 (germline): SQVTM, ANQGSEA. The CDR3 sequence is 12 residues long. V gave up 4 bases and J gave up 3 bases, with 9 bases separating them. The CDR3 nucleotides read TGCAGCGTTGCAGGGGTAGACACTGAAGCTTTCTTT. It translates to CSVAGVDTEAFF.

The chain has TRBV6-2 or TRBV6-3 and TRBJ2-2, with TRBD2 matching over 8 bases. The CDR3 contains 15 residues. The germline V gene has CDR1 MNHEY and CDR2 SVGEGT. Trimming removed 4 bases from V and 6 bases from J; junction bases left unmatched: 7. The CDR3 is CASSSGGRVPGELFF. The CDR3 coding sequence is TGTGCCAGCAGTTCGGGGGGGCGCGTCCCCGGGGAGCTGTTTTTT.

The V and J genes are TRBV7-6 and TRBJ1-2, with D unclear. Trimming shortened V by 1 base and J by 0 bases, and 9 bases separated the two germline ends. The CDR3 has 15 residues. Germline V gene data show CDR1 as SGHVS and CDR2 as FNYEAQ. The CDR3 protein is CASSLVEVSNYGYTF. The CDR3 bases are TGTGCCAGCAGCTTAGTCGAGGTTTCTAACTATGGCTACACCTTC.

The chain carries TRBV10-3 and TRBJ2-2; a weak D match, TRBD2 (6 bases). Per the germline V gene, CDR1 is ENHRY and CDR2 is SYGVKD. This CDR3 has 14 amino acids. The V gene lost 8 bases and the J gene lost 1 base, with 11 bases spanning the gap. CDR3 sequence: CAIGGTENTGELFF. The CDR3 DNA is TGTGCCATCGGGGGGACGGAGAACACCGGGGAGCTGTTTTTT.

The V call is TRBV5-1, the J call TRBJ1-1; 7 nucleotides agree with TRBD1. This CDR3 spans 14 amino acids. CDR1 and CDR2 from the germline V gene are SGHRS and YFSETQ. V gave up 4 bases and J gave up 1 base; unmatched junction bases: 4. The CDR3 loop is CASSPQGRNTEAFF. The CDR3 nucleotides read TGCGCCAGCAGCCCACAGGGGAGGAACACTGAAGCTTTCTTT.

V usage is TRBV19 and J usage is TRBJ2-7; 12 bases fit TRBD2. CDR1 is LNHDA and CDR2 is SQIVND in the germline V gene (reference sequence). This CDR3 has 15 residues. V lost 5 bases to trimming and J lost 6 bases; unmatched junction nucleotides: 8. The CDR3 sequence is CASSVRLAGVGEQYF. DNA for the CDR3: TGTGCCAGTAGTGTGCGACTAGCGGGAGTGGGCGAGCAGTACTTC.

This clone appeared once. The V gene is TRBV11-2, the J gene TRBJ2-1; D is possibly TRBD2 (6 bases). The V end lost 6 bases, the J end lost 7 bases, and 31 bases lay between the germline ends. The germline V gene has CDR1 SGHAT and CDR2 FQNNGV. This CDR3 region has 19 residues. CDR3 amino acids: CASSGGIYAGNVGVNEQFF. DNA of the CDR3: TGTGCCAGCAGTGGCGGGATCTATGCGGGAAACGTCGGGGTGAATGAGCAGTTCTTC.

This clone was picked up one time. The chain uses TRBV27 and TRBJ2-7, with D possibly TRBD1 on 7 matching bases. V was clipped by 6 bases and J by 2 bases, with 11 bases between them. The CDR3 consists of 13 residues. CDR1 and CDR2 from the germline V gene are MNHEY and SMNVEV (reference sequence). The CDR3 is CASRRDSTYEQYF. The CDR3 DNA reads TGTGCCAGCAGGCGGGACAGTACCTACGAGCAGTACTTC.

The rearrangement links TRBV27 to TRBJ1-6; D is ambiguous. Between the trimmed V and J ends, which lost 6 bases and 3 bases, there was a span of 15 bases. Germline V lookup: CDR1 MNHEY, CDR2 SMNVEV (reference sequence). The CDR3 runs to 16 residues. DNA for the CDR3: TGTGCCAGCAGGAGGAGTTGGGGAGACTATAATTCACCCCTCCACTTT. Protein: CASRRSWGDYNSPLHF.

The CDR3, as DNA: TGTGCCAGCAGTTTAGCTGGGCGAGAGGGCTACACCTTC. Amino acid sequence: CASSLAGREGYTF. V is TRBV28 and J is TRBJ1-2; unclear D gene. The germline V gene encodes CDR1 MDHEN and CDR2 SYDVKM. This CDR3 is 13 amino acids long. Trimming pared 2 bases from V and 8 bases from J, leaving 12 bases between.

This clone was counted a single time. V gene TRBV7-9 combines with J gene TRBJ1-5; D is uncertain. V was shortened by 1 base and J by 4 bases, with 14 bases between the two germline ends. Germline CDR1 reads SEHNR; CDR2 reads FQNEAQ (reference sequence). The CDR3 has 16 amino acids. The CDR3 DNA is TGTGCCAGCAGCTTAGTCACTACTAATATGAATCAGCCCCAGCATTTT. Protein product: CASSLVTTNMNQPQHF.

The rearrangement joins TRBV18 to TRBJ2-2, with 9 bases fitting TRBD1. The germline V gene encodes CDR1 KGHSH and CDR2 LQKENI. The CDR3 has 18 residues. V shed 5 bases and J 5 bases; nucleotides not matched to a gene: 15. CDR3 in amino acids: CASSKQQNRGLSTGELFF. CDR3 nucleotides: TGTGCCAGCTCAAAACAACAAAACAGGGGGCTGTCAACCGGGGAGCTGTTTTTT.

This clone was found once. The chain couples TRBV5-6 to TRBJ2-2; D perhaps matches TRBD2 (5 bases). The CDR3 spans 15 residues. Trimming took off 2 bases at V and 4 bases at J, with 12 bases between the two ends. The germline CDR1 and CDR2 sequences are SGHDT and YYEEEE. CDR3 residues: CASSFRGLATGELFF. The CDR3 bases are TGTGCCAGCAGCTTTCGAGGGCTAGCCACCGGGGAGCTGTTTTTT.

The chain carries TRBV28 and TRBJ1-1; D ambiguous. Trimming pared 3 bases from V and 0 bases from J, leaving 5 bases between. Germline lookup yields CDR1 MDHEN and CDR2 SYDVKM. This CDR3 comprises 13 residues. The DNA of the CDR3 is TGTGCCAGCAGTTTTCAGGTGAACACTGAAGCTTTCTTT. This translates into CASSFQVNTEAFF.

This clone has a single count. J is TRBJ1-3 and V is TRBV9; no clear D gene. This CDR3 contains 15 residues. The germline V gene encodes CDR1 SGDLS and CDR2 YYNGEE. Trimming took 0 bases from V and 0 from J, leaving 7 bases between them. CDR3 residues: CASSVEPGSGNTIYF. CDR3 coding DNA: TGTGCCAGCAGCGTAGAACCAGGCTCTGGAAACACCATATATTTT.

The rearrangement uses TRBV7-2 and TRBJ2-7; 9 nucleotides agree with TRBD2. Germline V gives CDR1 SGHTA, CDR2 FQGNSA. This CDR3 is 16 amino acids long. With V trimmed by 3 bases and J by 2 bases, 8 bases remained unmatched. The CDR3, as DNA: TGTGCCAGCAGCTTGGCTAGCGGGAAAGGAACCTACGAGCAGTACTTC. Translating gives CASSLASGKGTYEQYF.

This clone was picked up one time. This chain connects TRBV4-2 to TRBJ2-1; a possible D gene is TRBD2 (5 bases). The germline gives CDR1 LGHNA, CDR2 YNFKEQ. V gave up 2 bases and J gave up 8 bases, with 13 bases separating them. There are 14 residues in the CDR3. In DNA, the CDR3 is TGTGCCAGCAGCCAACGATTATCCGGGGATGAGCAGTTCTTC. It specifies CASSQRLSGDEQFF.

The V and J genes are TRBV18 and TRBJ2-1, with TRBD2 identical over 8 bases. The V gene's germline CDR1 is KGHSH and CDR2 LQKENI. V trimming: 5 bases; J trimming: 5 bases; junction bases outside the gene matches: 11. The CDR3 has 16 amino acids. The CDR3 loop reads CASSSPTSARDNEQFF. The DNA for the CDR3 is TGTGCCAGCTCATCCCCGACTAGCGCCAGAGACAATGAGCAGTTCTTC. Supplemented by reference TRBV18 and TRBJ2-1, the full variable domain reads NAGVMQNPRHLVRRRGQEARLRCSPMKGHSHVYWYRQLPEEGLKFMVYLQKENIIDESGMPKERFSAEFPKEGPSILRIQQVVRGDSAAYFCASSSPTSARDNEQFFGPGTRLTVL.

The rearrangement joins TRBV29-1 to TRBJ2-1; no definite D call. Germline CDR1 and CDR2: SQVTM and ANQGSEA. CDR3 length: 12 amino acids. V dropped 1 base and J dropped 10 bases, with 11 bases sitting between them. The CDR3 DNA is TGCAGCGTTGAAGCCCCTCTCCGGGAGCAGTTCTTC. It yields the protein CSVEAPLREQFF.

This chain joins TRBV15 and TRBJ2-3, with D tentatively TRBD2 (6 bases). V was trimmed by 0 bases and J by 6 bases, leaving 19 bases between them. CDR3 size: 17 residues. Per germline, CDR1 LNHNV and CDR2 YYDKDF (reference sequence). As DNA, the CDR3 is TGTGCCACCAGCAGAGATCGAAGGGCCTCGGGGGAGGATACGCAGTATTTT. It yields the protein CATSRDRRASGEDTQYF.

The CDR3 coding sequence is TGTGCCAGCAGTGAAATGGGGGCAGGCTATGGCTACACCTTC. It is translated as CASSEMGAGYGYTF. V usage is TRBV2 and J usage is TRBJ1-2, with D perhaps TRBD1 (6 bases). This CDR3 spans 14 amino acids. The ends were cut back, 2 bases at V and 4 bases at J, with 11 bases in the middle. The germline gives CDR1 SNHLY, CDR2 FYNNEI.